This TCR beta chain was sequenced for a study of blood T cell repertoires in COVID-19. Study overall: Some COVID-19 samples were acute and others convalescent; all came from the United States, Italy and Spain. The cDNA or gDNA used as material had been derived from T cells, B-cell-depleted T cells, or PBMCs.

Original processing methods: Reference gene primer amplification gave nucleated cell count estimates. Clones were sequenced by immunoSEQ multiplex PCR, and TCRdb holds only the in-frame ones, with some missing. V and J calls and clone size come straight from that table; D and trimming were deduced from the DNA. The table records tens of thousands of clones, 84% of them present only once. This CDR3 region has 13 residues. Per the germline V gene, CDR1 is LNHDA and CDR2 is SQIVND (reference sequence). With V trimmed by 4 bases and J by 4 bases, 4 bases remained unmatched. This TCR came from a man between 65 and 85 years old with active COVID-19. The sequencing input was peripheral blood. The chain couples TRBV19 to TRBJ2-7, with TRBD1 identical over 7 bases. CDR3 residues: CASSTLTGYEQYF. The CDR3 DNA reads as TGTGCCAGTAGTACCCTGACAGGGTACGAGCAGTACTTC.